This T cell receptor (beta chain) was identified during a study of graft-versus-host responses after intestinal transplantation. The CDR3 extends over 14 amino acids. CDR1 is SNHLY, CDR2 FYNNEI, per germline. With 6 bases removed from V and 2 bases from J, the gap between germline ends came to 12 bases. Worth noting for this clone: Its target is unknown.

The repertoire was sequenced with immunoSEQ multiplex PCR; TCRdb's copy has only in-frame clones and lacks some. The sample includes more than 95,000 clones, about 88% of them seen just once. The genes are TRBV2 and TRBJ2-3; D call uncertain. The sample in question was unstimulated CD4+ T cells sorted from spleen or lymph node cells, obtained before intestinal transplant. The receptor was derived from a human donor who received an intestinal transplant. The CDR3 region has the DNA TGTGCCAGCAGAATCGGCTATTTCACAGATACGCAGTATTTT. This sequence encodes CASRIGYFTDTQYF.